The 9 T cell receptor beta chains below come from one sample, sequenced in a study of CD8+CD57+ T cells in acquired aplastic anemia. Template material for TCR beta VDJ and CDR3 profiling consisted of genomic DNA. TCRdb reprocessed the reads via MiXCR and lists one record per CDR3 protein. The table has more than 150,000 distinct CDR3 sequences, over 40% seen once. For sequencing, patients were chosen who had shown expansion of CD8+CD57+ cells by flow cytometry. Sequencing input: sorted CD4+, CD8+, or CD8+CD57+ T cells (not recorded which) from PBMCs. The receptors were sampled from a human donor with aplastic anemia.

This clonotype has at least ten counts. The CDR3 is CSVHGRSGSGNTIYF. The CDR3 region has the DNA TGCAGTGTTCACGGCCGGTCGGGCTCTGGAAACACCATATATTTT. The chain couples TRBV20-1 to TRBJ1-3; D is undetermined. The germline CDR1 and CDR2 sequences are DFQATT and SNEGSKA (reference sequence). The CDR3 loop spans 15 amino acids. Trimming cost V 7 bases and J 0 bases, with 16 bases left between them.

This clonotype was recorded once. This chain joins TRBV2 and TRBJ2-7, with 7 bases matching TRBD1. This CDR3 contains 14 residues. V shed 11 bases, J shed 4 bases, and the junction held 14 bases outside the gene matches. CDR1 is SNHLY and CDR2 is FYNNEI in the germline V gene. The CDR3 loop is CAHTRGTASYEQYF. CDR3 in DNA: TGTGCCCACACACGAGGGACAGCTAGTTACGAGCAGTACTTC.

As for this clonotype: Being one base from a much bigger clone, this may be a read error. The V call is TRBV10-3, the J call TRBJ2-7; tentative D call: TRBD2 (7 bases). From germline, CDR1 is ENHRY and CDR2 SYGVKD. The CDR3 loop spans 14 amino acids. The V gene lost 10 bases and the J gene lost 2 bases, with 18 bases spanning the gap. The CDR3 bases are TGTGCCAGCAGGGCGGAAGGGGGGGCCTACGAGCAGTACTTC. Its protein product is CASRAEGGAYEQYF.

In its sample, this clonotype was seen many times. V usage is TRBV5-4 and J usage is TRBJ2-2; D is uncertain. The CDR3 runs to 13 residues. The germline V gene encodes CDR1 SGHNT and CDR2 YYREEE (reference sequence). Trimming removed 3 bases at V and 5 bases at J, with 8 bases between. CDR3 nucleotide sequence: TGTGCCAGCAGCTCCGACCGGACCGGGGAGCTGTTTTTT. Its translation is CASSSDRTGELFF.

This clonotype occurred many times. This chain connects TRBV7-9 to TRBJ1-5; the D gene is possibly TRBD1 (5 bases). The CDR3 contains 15 residues. V was trimmed by 4 bases and J by 2 bases, leaving 12 bases between them. Germline V gene data show CDR1 as SEHNR and CDR2 as FQNEAQ (reference sequence). CDR3 amino acids: CASSWGVGGNQPQHF. CDR3 nucleotides: TGTGCCAGCAGCTGGGGGGTAGGGGGCAATCAGCCCCAGCATTTT.

The rearrangement uses TRBV7-9 and TRBJ2-7; D remains unclear. This CDR3 is built from 12 residues. The V and J ends lost 8 bases and 2 bases respectively, with 10 bases between them. From germline, CDR1 is SEHNR and CDR2 FQNEAQ (reference sequence). The CDR3 DNA sequence: TGTGCCAGCGTGGGCAGCACCTACGAGCAGTACTTC. Translating gives CASVGSTYEQYF.

Ten or more counts support this clonotype. The J gene is TRBJ2-2, the V gene TRBV5-1; D not certain. The germline CDR1 and CDR2 sequences are SGHRS and YFSETQ. This CDR3 comprises 16 residues. Trimming removed 0 bases from V and 1 base from J, with 10 bases in between. CDR3 residues: CASSLAGSGNTGELFF. The DNA for the CDR3 is TGCGCCAGCAGCTTGGCCGGGTCTGGGAACACCGGGGAGCTGTTTTTT.

In this sample, this clonotype turned up a few times. The gene calls are TRBV18 and TRBJ2-3; D is ambiguous. The CDR3 loop spans 11 amino acids. With 8 bases removed from V and 5 bases from J, the gap between germline ends came to 8 bases. CDR1 KGHSH and CDR2 LQKENI come from the germline V gene. DNA of the CDR3: TGTGCCAGCAGTCCCGAAGATACGCAGTATTTT. Protein: CASSPEDTQYF.

The rearrangement joins TRBV10-1 to TRBJ1-6, with D maybe TRBD1 (5 bases). The CDR3 sequence is 14 residues long. V shed 2 bases and J shed 9 bases, with 11 bases lying between them. The germline V gene has CDR1 WNHNN and CDR2 SYGVQD (reference sequence). The CDR3 spells CASSEGQGSSPLHF. CDR3 DNA: TGCGCCAGCAGTGAGGGCCAGGGTTCTTCACCCCTCCACTTT.